This TCR beta chain was identified during a study of blood T cells in healthy people across ages. Combining a sample-barcoded 5' primer with a J-beta primer mix, a second PCR ran for 7 to 11 cycles. Via MiXCR, TCRdb re-called the 5' RACE reads, giving one row per CDR3 protein. The sample yields 600,000 to 1,000,000 distinct CDR3 sequences, about 25% seen once. Drawing of peripheral blood yielded about 9.7 milliliters from each donor. V was cut by 6 bases and J by 4 bases, with 10 bases left in between. Germline CDR1 SQVTM, CDR2 ANQGSEA. This CDR3 comprises 11 residues. These data are also associated with another study on T cells of mothers and their children.

The source of this sequence is a boy younger than 18 in good health. The chain joins TRBV29-1 to TRBJ2-7, with D possibly being TRBD2 (5 bases). Sequenced: blood. Written as DNA, the CDR3 is TGCAGCGTGATAACTAGTTACGAGCAGTACTTC. Protein: CSVITSYEQYF.